This T cell receptor (beta chain) was sequenced in a study of regulatory T cells in long-lasting Graves disease. Study observations and caveats: Favored gene segments in persistent disease were TRBV28, TRBJ1-2 and TRBJ2-5.

This clonotype appeared many times. The antigen remains unidentified. This sample's time point: newly diagnosed GD, antithyroid drugs for less than 3 months. PBMC RNA was the source of the TCR library. Blood from the periphery, 8.5 to 9 milliliters in all, was drawn into EDTA tubes. Germline V gene data show CDR1 as LNHDA and CDR2 as SQIVND (reference sequence). There are 15 residues in the CDR3. With 6 bases clipped from V and 4 bases from J, the junction kept 7 bases outside the gene matches. Investigators prepared the TCR beta libraries by applying iRepertoire HTBI primers and Arm-PCR of CDR3 regions. TCRdb reprocessed the multiplex PCR reads with MiXCR, giving one entry per CDR3 protein. The sample holds fewer than 500,000 distinct CDR3 sequences, 15% to 20% seen once. These sequences were also reported in another study, on T cells in Graves' hyperthyroidism and ophthalmopathy. That work adds: Reasons for excluding patients were uncontrolled infection, other autoimmune disease, pregnancy or lactation.

The clonotype originates from a man between 35 and 55 years old with Graves disease. Sequences were derived from peripheral blood mononuclear cells (PBMCs), sampled at new diagnosis, from a patient treated with antithyroid drugs. The V gene is TRBV19, the J gene TRBJ1-1, with TRBD1 matching 11 bases. Here the CDR3 reads CASRDRGRVGTEAFF. CDR3 nucleotides: TGTGCCAGTAGGGACAGGGGGCGCGTTGGCACTGAAGCTTTCTTT. The whole variable domain, remainder taken from reference TRBV19 and TRBJ1-1, is DGGITQSPKYLFRKEGQNVTLSCEQNLNHDAMYWYRQDPGQGLRLIYYSQIVNDFQKGDIAEGYSVSREKKESFPLTVTSAQKNPTAFYLCASRDRGRVGTEAFFGQGTRLTVV.